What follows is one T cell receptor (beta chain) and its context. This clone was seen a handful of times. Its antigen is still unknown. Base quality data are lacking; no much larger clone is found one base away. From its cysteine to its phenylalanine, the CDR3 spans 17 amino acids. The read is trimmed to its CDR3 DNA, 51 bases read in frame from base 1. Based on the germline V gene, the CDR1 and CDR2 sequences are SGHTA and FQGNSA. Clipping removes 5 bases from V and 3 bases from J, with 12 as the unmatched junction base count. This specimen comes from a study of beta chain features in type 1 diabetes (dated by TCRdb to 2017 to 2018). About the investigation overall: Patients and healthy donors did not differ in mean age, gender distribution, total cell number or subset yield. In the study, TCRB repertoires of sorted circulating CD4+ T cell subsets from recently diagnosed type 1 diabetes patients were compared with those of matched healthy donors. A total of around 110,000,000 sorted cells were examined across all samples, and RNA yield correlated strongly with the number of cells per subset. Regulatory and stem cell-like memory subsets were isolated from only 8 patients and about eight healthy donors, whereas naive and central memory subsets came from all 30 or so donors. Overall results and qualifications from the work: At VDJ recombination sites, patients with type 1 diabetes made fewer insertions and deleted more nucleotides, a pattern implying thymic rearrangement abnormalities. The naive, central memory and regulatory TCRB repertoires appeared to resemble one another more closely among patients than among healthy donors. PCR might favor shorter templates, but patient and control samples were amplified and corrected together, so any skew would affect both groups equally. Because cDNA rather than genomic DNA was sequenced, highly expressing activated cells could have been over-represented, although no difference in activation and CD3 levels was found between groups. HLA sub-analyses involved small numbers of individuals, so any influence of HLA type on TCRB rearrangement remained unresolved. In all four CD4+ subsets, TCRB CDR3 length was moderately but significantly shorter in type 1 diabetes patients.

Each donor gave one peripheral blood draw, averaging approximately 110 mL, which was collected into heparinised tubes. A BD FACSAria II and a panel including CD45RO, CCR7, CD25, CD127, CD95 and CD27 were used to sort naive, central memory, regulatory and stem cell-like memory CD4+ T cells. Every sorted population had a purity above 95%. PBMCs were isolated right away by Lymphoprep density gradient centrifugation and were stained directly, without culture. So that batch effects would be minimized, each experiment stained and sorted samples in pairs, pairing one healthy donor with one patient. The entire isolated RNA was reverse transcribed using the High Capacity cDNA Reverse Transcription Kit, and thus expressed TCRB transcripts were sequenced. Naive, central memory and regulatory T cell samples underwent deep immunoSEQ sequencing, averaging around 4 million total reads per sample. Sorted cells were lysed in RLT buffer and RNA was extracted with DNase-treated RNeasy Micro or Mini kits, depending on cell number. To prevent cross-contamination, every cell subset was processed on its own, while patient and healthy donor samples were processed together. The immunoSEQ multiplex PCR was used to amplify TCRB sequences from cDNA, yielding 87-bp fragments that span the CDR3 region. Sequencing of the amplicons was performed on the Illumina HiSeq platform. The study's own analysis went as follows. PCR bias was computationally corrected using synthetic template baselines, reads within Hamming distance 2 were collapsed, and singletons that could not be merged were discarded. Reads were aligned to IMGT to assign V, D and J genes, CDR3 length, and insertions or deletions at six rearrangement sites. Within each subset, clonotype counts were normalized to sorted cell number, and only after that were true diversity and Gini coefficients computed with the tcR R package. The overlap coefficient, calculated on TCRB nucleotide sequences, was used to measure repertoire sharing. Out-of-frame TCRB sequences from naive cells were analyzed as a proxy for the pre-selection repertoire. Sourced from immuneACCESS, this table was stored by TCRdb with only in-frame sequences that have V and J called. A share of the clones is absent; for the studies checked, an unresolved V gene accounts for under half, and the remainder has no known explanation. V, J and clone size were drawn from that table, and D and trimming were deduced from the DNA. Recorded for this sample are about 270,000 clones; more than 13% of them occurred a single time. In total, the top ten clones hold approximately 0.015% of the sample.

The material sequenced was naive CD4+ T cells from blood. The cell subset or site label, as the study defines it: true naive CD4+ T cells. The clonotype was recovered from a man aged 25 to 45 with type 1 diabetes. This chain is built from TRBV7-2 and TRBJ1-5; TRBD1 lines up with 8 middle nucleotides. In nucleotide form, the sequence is TGTGCCAGCAGCCGCTTAGTGGACAGGGTGTTCAATCAGCCCCAGCATTTT. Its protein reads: CASSRLVDRVFNQPQHF.